What follows describes a single T cell receptor beta chain. The data were taken from a study of T cell changes during pregnancy in multiple sclerosis. Data came from immunoSEQ multiplex PCR; TCRdb stores just in-frame clones and leaves some out. Of tens of thousands of clones listed, roughly 94% were seen once; the top ten hold approximately 0.84%. The receptor was isolated from a female donor with multiple sclerosis, enrolled in a pregnancy study. The source material was peripheral blood, sampled in the third trimester of pregnancy.

The CDR3 DNA sequence: TGCGCCAGCAGCCCTCATAGGGGGGGCAATGAGCAGTTCTTC. Translation gives CASSPHRGGNEQFF. The chain recombines TRBV5-1 with TRBJ2-1; D might be TRBD2 (7 bases). Germline V gene lookup returns CDR1 SGHRS and CDR2 YFSETQ. The ends were cut back, 4 bases at V and 6 bases at J, with 14 bases in the middle. The CDR3 is made up of 14 amino acids.